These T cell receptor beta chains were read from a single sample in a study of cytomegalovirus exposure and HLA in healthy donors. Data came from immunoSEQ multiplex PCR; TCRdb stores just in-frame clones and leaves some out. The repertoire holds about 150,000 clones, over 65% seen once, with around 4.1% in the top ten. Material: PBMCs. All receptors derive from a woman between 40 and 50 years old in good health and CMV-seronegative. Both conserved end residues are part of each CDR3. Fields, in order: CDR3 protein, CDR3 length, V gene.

CASSQGPNQPQHF | 13 | TRBV2
CASSPRGLSYEQYF | 14 | TRBV5-1
CTSSQGGLPQETQYF | 15 | TRBV1
CASSRSAMGNTEAFF | 15 | TRBV2
CASSLTIAGEADTQYF | 16 | TRBV11-3
CASKSVITGGLHPQHF | 16 | TRBV28
CASSPHFSYNEQFF | 14 | TRBV7-9
CASSQDLSGGIYEQYF | 16 | TRBV4-2
CSAGGSNEKLFF | 12 | TRBV29-1
CASSLLADRTDTQYF | 15 | TRBV4-2
CASSLSGNEQYF | 12 | TRBV5-8
CASSLGGADNGYTF | 14 | TRBV5-4
CASSPGQGDIQYF | 13 | TRBV5-4
CSVATGSGPQHF | 12 | TRBV29-1
CATRDGRAYEQYF | 13 | TRBV5-4
CASSQALGGRSSYNEQFF | 18 | TRBV4-2
CASSSRTGGTEAFF | 14 | TRBV6-5
CASSSPPGQGLETQYF | 16 | TRBV28
CASGQGLPDTQYF | 13 | TRBV11-3
CASAIQGFLYEQYF | 14 | TRBV12-5
CAIRWDRASDTQYF | 14 | TRBV10-3
CAKGGATSDGADTQYF | 16 | TRBV2
CASRPTSVEQFF | 12 | TRBV6-6
CASSSQPTGRVSTDTQYF | 18 | TRBV5-1
CASSFLTGAEETQYF | 15 | TRBV7-7
CAWSAAYRAGQPQHF | 15 | TRBV30
CASSLVSGGGETQYF | 15 | TRBV7-9
CASGQLRNYGYTF | 13 | TRBV19
CASSKPGQGNEKLFF | 15 | TRBV6-1
CASSLGSGSYEQYF | 14 | TRBV5-1
CASSNPNRGHLTNYGYTF | 18 | TRBV6-4
CASMREGYTGELFF | 14 | TRBV6-5
CATTRGHGTDTQYF | 14 | TRBV5-1
CASSPVGDRAYNEQFF | 16 | TRBV7-9
CASSGGGGSGSYEQYF | 16 | TRBV27
CASTPPGGFQETQYF | 15 | TRBV6-5
CASSFGPGGETQYF | 14 | TRBV6-6
CASSLESGNQPQHF | 14 | TRBV5-1
CASSLPRDRGGEQYF | 15 | TRBV7-9
CASSLVLGGPKGTDTQYF | 18 | TRBV5-1
CASGRDIYSDEQYF | 14 | TRBV6-1
CASSLTGYPEAFF | 13 | TRBV5-8
CASSLATVTNTGELFF | 16 | TRBV5-1
CASSLLGRGAGELFF | 15 | TRBV6-4
CSVEQSNGANVLTF | 14 | TRBV29-1
CASSFSTAGVNEQFF | 15 | TRBV5-1